The rows below give T cell receptor beta chains drawn from one sample of a study of graft-versus-host responses after intestinal transplantation. Assay used: immunoSEQ multiplex PCR; TCRdb lists only in-frame clones, some missing. The table shows some 40,000 clones, with about 94% occurring only once. No antigens are known for them. Specimen: unstimulated CD8+ T cells sorted from spleen or lymph node cells, collected before transplant. These receptors originate from a human donor who was the organ donor for an intestinal transplant. CDR3s include the opening cysteine and the closing phenylalanine or tryptophan. D genes are given only for firm matches. Clone size, where shown, is once, few, many, or a class for clones that have expanded.

>TRBV27|TRBJ1-6|-|-
TGTGCCAGCAGTTTTGGTGGGGATTCACCCCTCCACTTT
CASSFGGDSPLHF
>TRBV11-3|TRBJ2-7|-|-
TGTGCCAGCAGCTTACTACTACGGGCCGACTCCTACGAGCAGTACTTC
CASSLLLRADSYEQYF
>TRBV27|TRBJ1-5|-|-
TGTGCCAGCGGGCAGAATAGCAATCAGCCCCAGCATTTT
CASGQNSNQPQHF
>TRBV28|TRBJ1-2|-|-
TGTGCCAGCACCCCCGGGCCCGTTATAGATGGCTACACCTTC
CASTPGPVIDGYTF
>TRBV7-3|TRBJ1-1|-|once
TGTGCCAGCAGCTTAAGTGCGAACACTGAAGCTTTCTTT
CASSLSANTEAFF
>TRBV28|TRBJ2-5|TRBD2|-
TGTGCCAGCAGTTTGTTGGGGACCGGGACTAGGTCAGAGACCCAGTACTTC
CASSLLGTGTRSETQYF
>TRBV19|TRBJ2-7|-|-
TGTGCCAGTAGTACCGGACTATTCACCTACGAGCAGTACTTC
CASSTGLFTYEQYF
>TRBV6-5|TRBJ2-5|-|-
TGTGCCAGCAGTTACTCGACGCGGGTGCGGGAGACCCAGTACTTC
CASSYSTRVRETQYF
>TRBV7-9|TRBJ1-5|-|-
TGTGCCAGCCCCACCTGGAGCAATCAGCCCCAGCATTTT
CASPTWSNQPQHF
>TRBV5-1|TRBJ2-7|-|-
TGCGCCAGCAGCTTATTTTGGTTCAGCTCCTACGAGCAGTACTTC
CASSLFWFSSYEQYF
>TRBV6-4|TRBJ2-2|-|few
TGTGCCAGCAGTGACTCAGGGAACACCGGGGAGCTGTTTTTT
CASSDSGNTGELFF
>TRBV7-9|TRBJ2-7|-|-
TGTGCCAGCAGCTTAGGGTTGGAGCAGTACTTC
CASSLGLEQYF
>TRBV13|TRBJ2-7|-|-
TGTGCCACCTCAGTTTCCTACGAGCAGTACTTC
CATSVSYEQYF
>TRBV5-4|TRBJ2-3|TRBD2|-
TGTGCCAGCAGCTTGCGGCGGGAGAGAATAGATACGCAGTATTTT
CASSLRRERIDTQYF
>TRBV2|TRBJ2-1|-|-
TGTGCCAGCAGTGAAGCGCTTCCTTTTGTCCAGTACTCCTACAATGAGCAGTTCTTC
CASSEALPFVQYSYNEQFF
>TRBV4-1|TRBJ2-2|TRBD1|-
TGCGCCAGCAGCCAGGGACAGGGTTTCACCGGGGAGCTGTTTTTT
CASSQGQGFTGELFF
>TRBV29-1|TRBJ2-5|-|-
TGCAGCGTTGAAGTTTTTGGTAGGGTCACAGAGACCCAGTACTTC
CSVEVFGRVTETQYF
>TRBV28|TRBJ2-3|TRBD2|-
TGTGCCAGCAGTTTGTGGCGGGAGGACACAGATACGCAGTATTTT
CASSLWREDTDTQYF
>TRBV4-1|TRBJ2-1|TRBD2|-
TGCGCCAGCAGCCGAACTGGACTAGCGGGAGACAACAATGAGCAGTTCTTC
CASSRTGLAGDNNEQFF
>TRBV4-3|TRBJ1-1|-|-
TGCGCCAGCAGCCAAGAAGGGCAAGCGTCTGAAGCTTTCTTT
CASSQEGQASEAFF
>TRBV27|TRBJ2-7|TRBD2|-
TGTGCCAGCAGCTCCGGGACTAGTAGGGAGACCTACGAGCAGTACTTC
CASSSGTSRETYEQYF
>TRBV29-1|TRBJ2-5|TRBD2|-
TGCAGCGTTGACGGGGGGGTGGGGGAGACCCAGTACTTC
CSVDGGVGETQYF
>TRBV9|TRBJ2-1|-|-
TGTGCCAGCAGCGTAAACAACCTTTGGGGTGTGTCCTACAATGAGCAGTTCTTC
CASSVNNLWGVSYNEQFF
>TRBV10-3|TRBJ2-7|TRBD2|once
TGTGCCATCAGTGAGTCTTATCCGGCGGGAGGGGATCACGAGCAGTACTTC
CAISESYPAGGDHEQYF
>TRBV6-5|TRBJ2-1|-|-
TGTGCCAGCAGTTACTCGGGGCTAGTTGGGCAGTTCTTC
CASSYSGLVGQFF
>TRBV7-3|TRBJ2-3|-|-
TGTGCCAGCAGCTTAAATCCCTTTGCCTTGTCAGATACGCAGTATTTT
CASSLNPFALSDTQYF
>TRBV6-5|TRBJ2-1|-|-
TGTGCCAGCAGTGACTTCTCAGGGGAGCAGTTCTTC
CASSDFSGEQFF
>TRBV4-1|TRBJ1-2|-|-
TGCGCCAGCAGCTCTTCTGGTTTGAATGACTATGGCTACACCTTC
CASSSSGLNDYGYTF
>TRBV4-3|TRBJ1-2|TRBD1|-
TGCGCCAGCAGCCAAGTGTGGGACAGAACTTATGGCTACACCTTC
CASSQVWDRTYGYTF
>TRBV19|TRBJ2-3|TRBD1|-
TGTGCCAGTACGGGACAGGGCTCAGATACGCAGTATTTT
CASTGQGSDTQYF
>TRBV7-2|TRBJ1-1|TRBD1|-
TGTGCCAGCAGCTCAGGGGGCACTGAAGCTTTCTTT
CASSSGGTEAFF
>TRBV9|TRBJ2-3|TRBD2|-
TGTGCCAGCAGCTCTAGCGGGAGCGTGGGTACGCAGTATTTT
CASSSSGSVGTQYF
>TRBV5-1|TRBJ2-7|-|-
TGCGCCAGCAGCTTGACCGGTGCGGCCTACGAGCAGTACTTC
CASSLTGAAYEQYF
>TRBV4-2|TRBJ2-5|-|-
TGTGCCAGCAGCCAAGGAGGCAGGGTTACCCAAGAGACCCAGTACTTC
CASSQGGRVTQETQYF
>TRBV6-5|TRBJ1-1|-|-
TGTGCCAGCAGTGAAGGTTTAGGGTCGGAGGAAGCTTTCTTT
CASSEGLGSEEAFF
>TRBV4-3|TRBJ1-2|-|-
TGCGCCAGCAGCCAAGACCGATCTAACTATGGCTACACCTTC
CASSQDRSNYGYTF
>TRBV28|TRBJ2-1|-|-
TGTGCCAGCAGTTCCGACAGGATCTCCTACAATGAGCAGTTCTTC
CASSSDRISYNEQFF
>TRBV28|TRBJ2-7|TRBD2|-
TGTGCCAGCAGCCCTCGACTAGCGGAGAGCTCCTACGAGCAGTACTTC
CASSPRLAESSYEQYF
>TRBV2|TRBJ2-7|TRBD2|-
TGTGCCAGCGGGGGACTAAGCGGGAGAGGGGGCTACGAGCAGTACTTC
CASGGLSGRGGYEQYF
>TRBV5-4|TRBJ2-7|TRBD2|-
TGTGCCAGCAGCCTCGGGACTAGCGGGAGCGAGCAGTACTTC
CASSLGTSGSEQYF
>TRBV25-1|TRBJ2-2|-|-
TGTGCCAGCAGTGATCCTGCGGGGCAGGGCACCGGGGAGCTGTTTTTT
CASSDPAGQGTGELFF
>TRBV19|TRBJ2-3|-|-
TGTGCCAGTAGTATAATCCCTTCCGACACAGATACGCAGTATTTT
CASSIIPSDTDTQYF
>TRBV2|TRBJ2-5|TRBD1|-
TGTGCCAGCAGACTGGTCTGGCAGGCCGGGGACAGGGGGCGAGAGCAGTACTTC
CASRLVWQAGDRGREQYF